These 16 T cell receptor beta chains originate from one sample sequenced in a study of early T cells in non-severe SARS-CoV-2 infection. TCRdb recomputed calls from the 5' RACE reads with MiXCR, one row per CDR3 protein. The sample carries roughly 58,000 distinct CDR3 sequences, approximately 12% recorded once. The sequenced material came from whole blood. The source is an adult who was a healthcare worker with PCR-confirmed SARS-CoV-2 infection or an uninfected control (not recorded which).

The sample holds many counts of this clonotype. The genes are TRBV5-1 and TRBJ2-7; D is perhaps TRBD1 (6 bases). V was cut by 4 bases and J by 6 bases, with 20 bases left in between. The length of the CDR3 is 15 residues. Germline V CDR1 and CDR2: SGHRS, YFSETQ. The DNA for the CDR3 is TGCGCCAGCAGCACCCGGGACAACTCAAGGGGCGAGCAGTACTTC. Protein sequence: CASSTRDNSRGEQYF.

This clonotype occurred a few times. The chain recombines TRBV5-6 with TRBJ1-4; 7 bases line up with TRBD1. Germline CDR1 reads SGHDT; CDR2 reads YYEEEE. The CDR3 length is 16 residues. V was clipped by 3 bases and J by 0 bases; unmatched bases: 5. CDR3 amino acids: CASSSFQGATNEKLFF. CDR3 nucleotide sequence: TGTGCCAGCAGCTCTTTCCAGGGGGCAACTAATGAAAAACTGTTTTTT.

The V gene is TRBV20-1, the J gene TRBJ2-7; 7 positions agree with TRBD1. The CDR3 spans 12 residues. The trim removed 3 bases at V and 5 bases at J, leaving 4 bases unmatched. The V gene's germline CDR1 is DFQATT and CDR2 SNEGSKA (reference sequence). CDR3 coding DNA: TGCAGTGCTAGGGCCCAGGGGGACGAGCAGTACTTC. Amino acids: CSARAQGDEQYF.

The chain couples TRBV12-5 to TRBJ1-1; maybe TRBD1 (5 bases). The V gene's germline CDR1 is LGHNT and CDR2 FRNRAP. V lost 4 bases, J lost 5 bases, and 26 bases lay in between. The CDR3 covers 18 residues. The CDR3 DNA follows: TGTGCTAGTGGTTCCCGTAACGCAGGGCAGGGCGGTTGGACTGAAGCTTTCTTT. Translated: CASGSRNAGQGGWTEAFF.

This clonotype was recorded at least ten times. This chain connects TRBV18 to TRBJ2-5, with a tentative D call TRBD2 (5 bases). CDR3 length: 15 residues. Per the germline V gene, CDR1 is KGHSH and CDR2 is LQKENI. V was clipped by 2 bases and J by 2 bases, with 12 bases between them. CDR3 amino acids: CASSPYPGLQETQYF. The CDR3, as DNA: TGTGCCAGCTCACCATACCCGGGGTTACAAGAGACCCAGTACTTC.

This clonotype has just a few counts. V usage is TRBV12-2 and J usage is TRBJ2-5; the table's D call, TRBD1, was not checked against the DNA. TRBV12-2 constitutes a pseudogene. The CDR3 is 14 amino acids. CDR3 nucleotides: TGTGCAAGTCGCCCCGGTATCCGAGAAGAGACCCAGTACTTC. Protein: CASRPGIREETQYF.

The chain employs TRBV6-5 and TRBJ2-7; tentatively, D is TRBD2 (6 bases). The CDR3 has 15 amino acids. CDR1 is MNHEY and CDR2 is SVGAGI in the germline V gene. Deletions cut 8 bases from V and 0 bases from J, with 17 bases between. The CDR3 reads CASSRRAFPSYEQYF. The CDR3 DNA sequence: TGTGCCAGCTCACGGAGGGCTTTTCCCTCCTACGAGCAGTACTTC.

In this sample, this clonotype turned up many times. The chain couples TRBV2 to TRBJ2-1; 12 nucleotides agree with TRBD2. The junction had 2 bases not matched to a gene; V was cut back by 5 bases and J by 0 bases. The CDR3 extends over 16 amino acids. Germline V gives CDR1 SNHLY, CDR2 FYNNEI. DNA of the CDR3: TGTGCCAGCAGTCGGACTAGCGGGGCCTCCTACAATGAGCAGTTCTTC. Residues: CASSRTSGASYNEQFF.

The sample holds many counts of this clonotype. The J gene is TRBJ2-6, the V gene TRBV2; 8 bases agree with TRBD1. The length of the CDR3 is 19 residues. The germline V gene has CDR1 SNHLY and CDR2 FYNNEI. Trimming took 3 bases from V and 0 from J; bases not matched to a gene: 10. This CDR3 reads CASSDRGQGAPSGANVLTF. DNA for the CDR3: TGTGCCAGCAGTGATCGAGGCCAGGGGGCACCCTCTGGGGCCAACGTCCTGACTTTC.

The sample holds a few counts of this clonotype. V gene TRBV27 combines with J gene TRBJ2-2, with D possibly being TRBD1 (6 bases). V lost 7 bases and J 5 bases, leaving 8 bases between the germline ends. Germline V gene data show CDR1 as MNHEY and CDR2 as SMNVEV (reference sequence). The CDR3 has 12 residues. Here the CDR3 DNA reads TGTGCCAGCACGAGGGGGACCGGGGAGCTGTTTTTT. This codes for CASTRGTGELFF.

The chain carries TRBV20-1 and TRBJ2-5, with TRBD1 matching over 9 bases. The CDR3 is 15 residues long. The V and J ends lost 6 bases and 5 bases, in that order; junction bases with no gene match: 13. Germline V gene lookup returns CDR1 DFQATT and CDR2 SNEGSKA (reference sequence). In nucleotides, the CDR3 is TGCAGTGCACCTCCTACAGGGGGCAGAGACGAGACCCAGTACTTC. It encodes CSAPPTGGRDETQYF.

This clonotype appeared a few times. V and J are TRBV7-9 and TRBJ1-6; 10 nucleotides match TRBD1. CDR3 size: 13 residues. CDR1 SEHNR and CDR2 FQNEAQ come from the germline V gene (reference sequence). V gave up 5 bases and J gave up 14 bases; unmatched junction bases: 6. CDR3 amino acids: CASSTGQGLSLHF. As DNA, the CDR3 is TGTGCCAGCAGCACGGGACAGGGGTTATCCCTCCACTTT.

The CDR3 protein is CASSHLNPGQGEAFF. The CDR3, as DNA: TGTGCCAGCAGCCACCTGAATCCGGGGCAGGGTGAAGCTTTCTTT. V gene TRBV3-1 combines with J gene TRBJ1-1; D may be TRBD1 (5 bases). V was clipped by 3 bases and J by 7 bases, with 18 bases between them. CDR3 length: 15 amino acids. Germline lookup yields CDR1 LGHDT and CDR2 YNNKEL (reference sequence). Based on the CDR3 plus reference TRBV3-1 and TRBJ1-1, the full variable domain is DTAVSQTPKYLVTQMGNDKSIKCEQNLGHDTMYWYKQDSKKFLKIMFSYNNKELIINETVPNRFSPKSPDKAHLNLHINSLELGDSAVYFCASSHLNPGQGEAFFGQGTRLTVV.

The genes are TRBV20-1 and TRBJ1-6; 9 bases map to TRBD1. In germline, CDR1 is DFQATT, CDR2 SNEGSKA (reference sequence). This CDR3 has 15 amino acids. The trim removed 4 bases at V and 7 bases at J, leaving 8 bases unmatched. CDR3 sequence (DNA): TGCAGTGCTATGGATTGGACAGGGGAAAATTCACCCCTCCACTTT. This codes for CSAMDWTGENSPLHF.

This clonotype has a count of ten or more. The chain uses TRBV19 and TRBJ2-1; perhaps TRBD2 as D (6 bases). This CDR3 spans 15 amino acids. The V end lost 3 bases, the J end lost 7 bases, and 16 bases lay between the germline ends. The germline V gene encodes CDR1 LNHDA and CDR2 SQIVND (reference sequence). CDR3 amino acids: CASSIGSQSGNEQFF. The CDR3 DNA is TGTGCCAGTAGTATCGGGTCTCAAAGCGGGAATGAGCAGTTCTTC.

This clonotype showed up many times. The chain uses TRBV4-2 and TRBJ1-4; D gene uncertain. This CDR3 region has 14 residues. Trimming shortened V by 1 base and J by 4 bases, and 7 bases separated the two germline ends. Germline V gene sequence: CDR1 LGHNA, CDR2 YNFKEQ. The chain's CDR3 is CASSQGQVNEKLFF. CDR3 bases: TGTGCCAGCAGCCAAGGCCAGGTTAATGAAAAACTGTTTTTT.